A selection of T cell receptor beta chains follows, all from one sample in a study of PD-1 and CTLA-4 blockade in melanoma. Clones were sequenced by immunoSEQ multiplex PCR, and TCRdb holds only the in-frame ones, with some missing. The sample includes tens of thousands of clones, less than 95% of them seen just once. This specimen consisted of CD8+ T cells from peripheral blood, obtained from a patient given anti-PD-1 treatment. The source is a human donor with melanoma. Each CDR3 is given with its conserved first and last residue. Each record gives: D gene, V gene, clone size, CDR3 length, J gene, CDR3 protein, CDR3 DNA. D genes are given only for firm matches. Part of the rows lack a size; the others show once, few, many or a class for expanded clones.

d_call: TRBD1; v_call: TRBV10-2; clone_size: .; cdr3_length: 14; j_call: TRBJ2-7; cdr3_aa: CASSGMGQNYEQYF; cdr3_nt: TGCGCCAGCAGCGGTATGGGACAGAACTACGAGCAGTACTTC
d_call: .; v_call: TRBV30; clone_size: few; cdr3_length: 12; j_call: TRBJ1-5; cdr3_aa: CAWTIGDQPQHF; cdr3_nt: TGTGCCTGGACCATAGGGGATCAGCCCCAGCATTTT
d_call: TRBD2; v_call: TRBV15; clone_size: .; cdr3_length: 16; j_call: TRBJ2-1; cdr3_aa: CATRILAGGSYNEQFF; cdr3_nt: TGTGCCACCAGGATCTTAGCGGGAGGCTCCTACAATGAGCAGTTCTTC
d_call: .; v_call: TRBV18; clone_size: .; cdr3_length: 22; j_call: TRBJ2-3; cdr3_aa: CASSPRASVIYRETWSTDTQYF; cdr3_nt: TGTGCCAGCTCACCTAGGGCTAGCGTTATCTATAGAGAAACTTGGAGCACAGATACGCAGTATTTT
d_call: .; v_call: TRBV18; clone_size: .; cdr3_length: 14; j_call: TRBJ2-7; cdr3_aa: CASSPGVNTYEQYF; cdr3_nt: TGTGCCAGCTCACCGGGAGTGAACACCTACGAGCAGTACTTC
d_call: .; v_call: TRBV5-6; clone_size: .; cdr3_length: 15; j_call: TRBJ2-7; cdr3_aa: CASSFINGLNYEQYF; cdr3_nt: TGTGCCAGCAGCTTCATCAACGGTCTGAACTACGAGCAGTACTTC
d_call: TRBD1; v_call: TRBV27; clone_size: .; cdr3_length: 12; j_call: TRBJ1-1; cdr3_aa: CASSFRTGKAFF; cdr3_nt: TGTGCCAGCAGTTTCCGGACAGGGAAAGCTTTCTTT
d_call: TRBD1; v_call: TRBV27; clone_size: .; cdr3_length: 15; j_call: TRBJ2-7; cdr3_aa: CASSPRTGKSAEQYF; cdr3_nt: TGTGCCAGCAGTCCTCGGACAGGGAAGTCCGCCGAGCAGTACTTC
d_call: .; v_call: TRBV7-7; clone_size: .; cdr3_length: 14; j_call: TRBJ2-2; cdr3_aa: CASSLGENTGELFF; cdr3_nt: TGTGCTAGCAGCTTAGGGGAGAACACCGGGGAGCTGTTTTTT
d_call: .; v_call: TRBV5-6; clone_size: once; cdr3_length: 15; j_call: TRBJ2-7; cdr3_aa: CASSLGPQGIHEQYF; cdr3_nt: TGTGCCAGCAGCTTGGGTCCCCAGGGGATCCACGAGCAGTACTTC
d_call: TRBD1; v_call: TRBV6-4; clone_size: .; cdr3_length: 13; j_call: TRBJ2-2; cdr3_aa: CASRDRDTGELFF; cdr3_nt: TGTGCCAGTAGGGACAGGGACACCGGGGAGCTGTTTTTT
d_call: TRBD2; v_call: TRBV18; clone_size: .; cdr3_length: 14; j_call: TRBJ2-1; cdr3_aa: CASSTSGYYNEQFF; cdr3_nt: TGTGCCAGCTCAACTAGCGGTTACTACAATGAGCAGTTCTTC
d_call: .; v_call: TRBV7-9; clone_size: few; cdr3_length: 11; j_call: TRBJ2-2; cdr3_aa: CASSLPGELFF; cdr3_nt: TGTGCCAGCAGCCTTCCGGGGGAGCTGTTTTTT
d_call: .; v_call: TRBV28; clone_size: .; cdr3_length: 19; j_call: TRBJ1-2; cdr3_aa: CASSPNRGAPILANYGYTF; cdr3_nt: TGTGCCAGCAGTCCGAACCGGGGGGCCCCAATATTAGCTAACTATGGCTACACCTTC
d_call: TRBD2; v_call: TRBV5-1; clone_size: .; cdr3_length: 16; j_call: TRBJ2-7; cdr3_aa: CASSPWTSGRADEQYF; cdr3_nt: TGCGCCAGCAGCCCCTGGACTAGCGGGAGGGCCGACGAGCAGTACTTC
d_call: TRBD1; v_call: TRBV7-6; clone_size: once; cdr3_length: 17; j_call: TRBJ2-3; cdr3_aa: CASSSRTGEGGSDTQYF; cdr3_nt: TGTGCCAGCAGCTCCCGGACAGGGGAAGGAGGGTCAGATACGCAGTATTTT
d_call: .; v_call: TRBV4-1; clone_size: .; cdr3_length: 15; j_call: TRBJ1-2; cdr3_aa: CASSQVTGATYGYTF; cdr3_nt: TGCGCCAGCAGCCAAGTTACGGGGGCTACCTATGGCTACACCTTC
d_call: TRBD1; v_call: TRBV24-1; clone_size: .; cdr3_length: 17; j_call: TRBJ2-3; cdr3_aa: CATSDGQRDRGIDTQYF; cdr3_nt: TGTGCCACCAGTGATGGCCAGCGGGACAGGGGGATTGATACGCAGTATTTT
d_call: .; v_call: TRBV3-1/TRBV3-2; clone_size: .; cdr3_length: 15; j_call: TRBJ2-3; cdr3_aa: CASSQVVPFTDTQYF; cdr3_nt: TGTGCCAGCAGCCAAGTAGTTCCCTTCACAGATACGCAGTATTTT
d_call: .; v_call: TRBV27; clone_size: .; cdr3_length: 16; j_call: TRBJ1-2; cdr3_aa: CASSVSVGQANYGYTF; cdr3_nt: TGTGCCAGCAGTGTCTCCGTAGGACAAGCTAACTATGGCTACACCTTC
d_call: .; v_call: TRBV6-5; clone_size: .; cdr3_length: 14; j_call: TRBJ1-1; cdr3_aa: CASNPGLLNTEAFF; cdr3_nt: TGTGCCAGCAACCCCGGACTGCTGAACACTGAAGCTTTCTTT
d_call: .; v_call: TRBV5-6; clone_size: once; cdr3_length: 16; j_call: TRBJ1-1; cdr3_aa: CASSPEGSSGNTEAFF; cdr3_nt: TGTGCCAGCAGCCCGGAGGGGTCTTCGGGGAACACTGAAGCTTTCTTT
d_call: .; v_call: TRBV19; clone_size: .; cdr3_length: 14; j_call: TRBJ1-1; cdr3_aa: CASSIGGADTEAFF; cdr3_nt: TGTGCCAGTAGTATCGGGGGGGCTGACACTGAAGCTTTCTTT
d_call: .; v_call: TRBV3-1/TRBV3-2; clone_size: once; cdr3_length: 14; j_call: TRBJ1-5; cdr3_aa: CASSGDLSNQPQHF; cdr3_nt: TGTGCCAGCAGCGGGGATTTAAGCAATCAGCCCCAGCATTTT
d_call: TRBD2; v_call: TRBV27; clone_size: .; cdr3_length: 15; j_call: TRBJ2-1; cdr3_aa: CASSWGLAGYNEQFF; cdr3_nt: TGTGCCAGCAGCTGGGGACTAGCGGGTTACAATGAGCAGTTCTTC
d_call: TRBD2; v_call: TRBV11-3; clone_size: once; cdr3_length: 15; j_call: TRBJ2-1; cdr3_aa: CASSLDAGGLNEQFF; cdr3_nt: TGTGCCAGCAGCTTAGACGCGGGAGGGTTAAATGAGCAGTTCTTC
d_call: .; v_call: TRBV4-1; clone_size: .; cdr3_length: 15; j_call: TRBJ2-3; cdr3_aa: CASSHSPSSTDTQYF; cdr3_nt: TGCGCCAGCAGCCATTCCCCCTCTAGCACAGATACGCAGTATTTT
d_call: .; v_call: TRBV27; clone_size: once; cdr3_length: 14; j_call: TRBJ2-1; cdr3_aa: CASSLSELHNEQFF; cdr3_nt: TGTGCCAGCAGTTTATCCGAACTACACAATGAGCAGTTCTTC
d_call: .; v_call: TRBV7-8; clone_size: .; cdr3_length: 15; j_call: TRBJ1-2; cdr3_aa: CASALNEGVVYGYTF; cdr3_nt: TGTGCCAGCGCCTTAAATGAGGGGGTAGTCTATGGCTACACCTTC
d_call: .; v_call: TRBV10-2; clone_size: .; cdr3_length: 13; j_call: TRBJ2-4; cdr3_aa: CASRDIGKNIQYF; cdr3_nt: TGCGCCAGCCGGGACATCGGAAAGAACATTCAGTACTTC
d_call: .; v_call: TRBV5-4; clone_size: few; cdr3_length: 12; j_call: TRBJ1-1; cdr3_aa: CASSLPDNEAFF; cdr3_nt: TGTGCCAGCAGCTTGCCCGACAATGAAGCTTTCTTT
d_call: .; v_call: TRBV4-2; clone_size: .; cdr3_length: 15; j_call: TRBJ2-2; cdr3_aa: CASSLHSGRTGELFF; cdr3_nt: TGTGCCAGCAGCCTCCACAGCGGCCGGACCGGGGAGCTGTTTTTT
d_call: TRBD1; v_call: TRBV28; clone_size: .; cdr3_length: 15; j_call: TRBJ1-6; cdr3_aa: CASRVRQGEDAPLHF; cdr3_nt: TGTGCCAGCAGGGTAAGACAGGGGGAAGATGCACCCCTCCACTTT
d_call: TRBD1; v_call: TRBV29-1; clone_size: .; cdr3_length: 15; j_call: TRBJ2-3; cdr3_aa: CSVEDPTGEEDTQYF; cdr3_nt: TGCAGCGTTGAAGATCCGACAGGGGAAGAAGATACGCAGTATTTT
d_call: .; v_call: TRBV6-5; clone_size: .; cdr3_length: 14; j_call: TRBJ1-1; cdr3_aa: CASSLLGGNTEAFF; cdr3_nt: TGTGCCAGCAGTTTACTAGGGGGGAACACTGAAGCTTTCTTT
d_call: .; v_call: TRBV5-1; clone_size: .; cdr3_length: 16; j_call: TRBJ2-2; cdr3_aa: CASSLTGGENTGELFF; cdr3_nt: TGCGCCAGCAGTTTGACGGGCGGGGAGAACACCGGGGAGCTGTTTTTT
d_call: .; v_call: TRBV19; clone_size: once; cdr3_length: 13; j_call: TRBJ2-3; cdr3_aa: CASSSWGTDTQYF; cdr3_nt: TGTGCCAGTAGTTCATGGGGCACAGATACGCAGTATTTT